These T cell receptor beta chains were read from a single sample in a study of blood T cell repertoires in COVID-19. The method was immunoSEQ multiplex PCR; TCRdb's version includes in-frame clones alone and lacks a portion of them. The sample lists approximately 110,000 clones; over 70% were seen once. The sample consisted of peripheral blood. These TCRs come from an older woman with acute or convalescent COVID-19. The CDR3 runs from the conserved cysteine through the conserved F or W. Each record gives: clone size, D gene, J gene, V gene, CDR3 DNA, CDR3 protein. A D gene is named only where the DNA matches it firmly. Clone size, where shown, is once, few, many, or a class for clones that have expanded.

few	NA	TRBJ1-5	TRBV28	TGTGCCAGCAGTTCCGGCTCGTTCGGGTGGAGCAATCAGCCCCAGCATTTT	CASSSGSFGWSNQPQHF
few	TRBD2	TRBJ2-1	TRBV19	TGTGCCAGTAGTGCAGCGGGAGTAAGAAATGAGCAGTTCTTC	CASSAAGVRNEQFF
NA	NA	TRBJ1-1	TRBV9	TGTGCCAGCAGCGTAGTAGGCGGTAACACTGAAGCTTTCTTT	CASSVVGGNTEAFF
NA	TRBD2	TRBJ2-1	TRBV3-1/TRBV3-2	TGTGCCAGCAGCCAAGGCCAGCGGGAGGTGCAGTTCTTC	CASSQGQREVQFF
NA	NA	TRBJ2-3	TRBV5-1	TGCGCCAGCAGCCTGGACACGGCGGGAGATACGCAGTATTTT	CASSLDTAGDTQYF
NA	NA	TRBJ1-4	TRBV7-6	TGTGCCAGCAGCCCCCTAAGCGGGGGAAGAGGGGAAAAACTGTTTTTT	CASSPLSGGRGEKLFF
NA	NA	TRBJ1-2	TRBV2	TGTGCCAGCAGTATAACCACGGAGACCTATGGCTACACCTTC	CASSITTETYGYTF
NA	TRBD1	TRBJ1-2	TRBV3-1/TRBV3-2	TGTGCCAGCCTCGGGACAGGGGAGAGTTCAAACTATGGCTACACCTTC	CASLGTGESSNYGYTF
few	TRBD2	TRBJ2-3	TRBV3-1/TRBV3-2	TGTGCCAGCAGCCTCGCGGGGGGGCTCACAGATACGCAGTATTTT	CASSLAGGLTDTQYF
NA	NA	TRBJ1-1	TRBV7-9	TGTGCCAGCAGCTTCTCCGGCGGTGAAGCTTTCTTT	CASSFSGGEAFF
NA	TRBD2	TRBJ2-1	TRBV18	TGTGCCAGCTCACCGACTAGCGGGAGTCCCTACAATGAGCAGTTCTTC	CASSPTSGSPYNEQFF
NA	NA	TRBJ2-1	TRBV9	TGTGCCAGCAGCCAAGGGCCTGGGAGCGGTTCCTACAATGAGCAGTTCTTC	CASSQGPGSGSYNEQFF
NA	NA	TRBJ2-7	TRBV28	TGTGCCAGCAGTTGGGGGCCCTTTAGTCTGAGCTCCTACGAGCAGTACTTC	CASSWGPFSLSSYEQYF
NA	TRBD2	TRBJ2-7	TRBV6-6	TGTGCCAGCAGTTACTCGGCGGGAGGGAACTACGAGCAGTACTTC	CASSYSAGGNYEQYF
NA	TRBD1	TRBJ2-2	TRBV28	TGTGCCAGCAGCCCGGCAGGGGGCCCCACCGGGGAGCTGTTTTTT	CASSPAGGPTGELFF
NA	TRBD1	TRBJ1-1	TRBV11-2	TGTGCCAGCAGCTTAAGGTACAGGGGCACTGAAGCTTTCTTT	CASSLRYRGTEAFF
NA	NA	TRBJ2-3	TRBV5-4	TGTGCCAGCAGCTCCCGGACTACAACAGATACGCAGTATTTT	CASSSRTTTDTQYF
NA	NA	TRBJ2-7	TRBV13	TGTGCCAGCAGCTCTGGCGCGCGGGGTACCTACGAGCAGTACTTC	CASSSGARGTYEQYF
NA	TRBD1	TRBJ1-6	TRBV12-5	TGTGCTAGTGGCCAACAGGGGGCAGGGAATTCACCCCTCCACTTT	CASGQQGAGNSPLHF
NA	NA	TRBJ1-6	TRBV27	TGTGCCAGCAGTTTTTCCAGGGTCGATTCACCCCTCCACTTT	CASSFSRVDSPLHF
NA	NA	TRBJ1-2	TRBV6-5	TGTGCCAGCAGCAGCCCGGGGGGAGGGATGGGCTACACCTTC	CASSSPGGGMGYTF
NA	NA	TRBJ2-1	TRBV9	TGTGCCAGCAGCGTAGGAGGTATCAATGAGCAGTTCTTC	CASSVGGINEQFF
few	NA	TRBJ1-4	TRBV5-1	TGCGCCAGCAGCTTGAACAGCCCTAATGAAAAACTGTTTTTT	CASSLNSPNEKLFF
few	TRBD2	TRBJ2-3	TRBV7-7	TGTGCCAGCAGCCCCCGTCTAGCGGGGCCTGGAGATACGCAGTATTTT	CASSPRLAGPGDTQYF
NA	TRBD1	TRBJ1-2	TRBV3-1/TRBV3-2	TGTGCCAGCAGCCCTACGTACCGGGACAGTCTACTCCTCTTC	CASSPTYRDSLLLF